The 13 T cell receptor beta chains below all came from one sample that was sequenced in a study of radiotherapy plus CTLA-4 blockade in lung cancer. Produced via immunoSEQ multiplex PCR; TCRdb's table is partial and in-frame only. The sample holds about 80,000 clones; approximately 84% are singletons and the top ten take 0.79%. Material: peripheral blood, obtained from a patient treated with radiotherapy plus ipilimumab. These receptors were obtained from a human donor with non-small cell lung cancer who had stable disease on radiotherapy plus ipilimumab.

The chain combines TRBV5-1 with TRBJ2-1; possibly TRBD1 for D (5 bases). Germline values: CDR1 SGHRS, CDR2 YFSETQ. The CDR3 is 15 residues long. The V end was cut by 3 bases, the J end by 0 bases, with 10 bases between. The CDR3 sequence: CASSSGWSSYNEQFF. CDR3 in DNA: TGCGCCAGCAGCTCAGGGTGGAGCTCCTACAATGAGCAGTTCTTC.

This clone occurred a few times. This chain connects TRBV6-1 to TRBJ1-2; D remains unclear. Per germline, CDR1 MNHNS and CDR2 SASEGT. There are 14 residues in the CDR3. V lost 2 bases to trimming and J lost 4 bases, with 11 bases between them. The DNA of the CDR3 is TGTGCCAGCAGTGAATATCCCGAGGGCTATGGCTACACCTTC. This translates into CASSEYPEGYGYTF.

The chain employs TRBV28 and TRBJ2-5, with D unclear. CDR1 is MDHEN and CDR2 is SYDVKM in the germline V gene. The V end was cut by 7 bases, the J end by 1 base, with 4 bases between. This CDR3 contains 11 residues. CDR3 sequence (DNA): TGTGCCAGCACGGCCCAAGAGACCCAGTACTTC. This encodes CASTAQETQYF.

This sequence joins TRBV19 and TRBJ2-6, with unresolved D. The germline CDR1 and CDR2 sequences are LNHDA and SQIVND (reference sequence). CDR3 length: 16 amino acids. V lost 9 bases and J 4 bases, leaving 19 bases between the germline ends. The CDR3 loop is CASAKLEGSGANVLTF. DNA for the CDR3: TGTGCCAGCGCCAAGTTAGAAGGGTCCGGGGCCAACGTCCTGACTTTC.

The V and J genes are TRBV7-8 and TRBJ2-3; 9 bases agree with TRBD2. This CDR3 is 15 amino acids long. Germline CDR1 and CDR2: SGHVS and FQNEAQ. V gave up 5 bases and J gave up 5 bases; unmatched junction bases: 8. Written as DNA, the CDR3 is TGTGCCAGCAGCCCGTTAGCGGGAGTCGTAGATACGCAGTATTTT. It codes for CASSPLAGVVDTQYF.

The V call is TRBV28, the J call TRBJ1-4; 10 nucleotides align to TRBD1. Trimming took 3 bases from V and 11 from J; bases not matched to a gene: 9. Looked up from germline, CDR1 is MDHEN and CDR2 is SYDVKM. The CDR3 spans 15 residues. The CDR3 bases are TGTGCCAGCAGTTTGGCCGGGACAGGGGCTGGGAAACTGTTTTTT. Its protein is CASSLAGTGAGKLFF.

Only one count was recorded for this clone. J is TRBJ2-1 and V is TRBV11-1, with D possibly being TRBD2 (7 bases). V dropped 6 bases and J dropped 7 bases, with 16 bases sitting between them. Per germline, CDR1 SGHAT and CDR2 FQDESV (reference sequence). This CDR3 spans 14 amino acids. For the CDR3, the DNA is TGTGCCAGCAGGAGGGGGGGATCGGGTAATGAGCAGTTCTTC. It encodes CASRRGGSGNEQFF. Full variable domain (remainder filled in from reference TRBV11-1 and TRBJ2-1): EAEVAQSPRYKITEKSQAVAFWCDPISGHATLYWYRQILGQGPELLVQFQDESVVDDSQLPKDRFSAERLKGVDSTLKIQPAELGDSAMYLCASRRGGSGNEQFFGPGTRLTVL.

The CDR3 loop reads CSARGLGEQYF. The DNA for the CDR3 is TGCAGTGCTAGAGGACTGGGCGAGCAGTACTTC. The chain employs TRBV20-1 and TRBJ2-7; no clear D. This CDR3 has 11 residues. Germline assignment: CDR1 DFQATT and CDR2 SNEGSKA (reference sequence). Between the trimmed V and J ends, which lost 1 base and 6 bases, there was a span of 7 bases.

CDR3 in amino acids: CASSLDWGETQYF. DNA for the CDR3: TGTGCCAGCAGCTTAGATTGGGGGGAAACCCAGTACTTC. The chain carries TRBV7-2 and TRBJ2-5, with a tentative D call TRBD2 (6 bases). The V end was cut by 1 base, the J end by 8 bases, with 11 bases between. There are 13 residues in the CDR3. Per germline, CDR1 SGHTA and CDR2 FQGNSA. The whole variable domain, remainder taken from reference TRBV7-2 and TRBJ2-5, is GAGVSQSPSNKVTEKGKDVELRCDPISGHTALYWYRQSLGQGLEFLIYFQGNSAPDKSGLPSDRFSAERTGGSVSTLTIQRTQQEDSAVYLCASSLDWGETQYFGPGTRLLVL.

DNA of the CDR3: TGTGCCAGTAGTCCTCGCGGGATACTTAACACTGAAGCTTTCTTT. This codes for CASSPRGILNTEAFF. This chain links TRBV19 with TRBJ1-1; D call uncertain. Germline CDR1 and CDR2: LNHDA and SQIVND (reference sequence). V was trimmed by 5 bases and J by 2 bases, leaving 15 bases between them. The CDR3 covers 15 residues.

V and J are TRBV7-3 and TRBJ2-1; tentatively, D is TRBD1 or TRBD2 (6 bases each). CDR3 length: 14 residues. Trimming pared 5 bases from V and 7 bases from J, leaving 15 bases between. CDR1 is SGHTA and CDR2 is FQGTGA in the germline V gene. CDR3: CASSQDRRGNEQFF. The CDR3 DNA follows: TGTGCCAGCAGCCAGGACCGGAGGGGGAATGAGCAGTTCTTC.

The CDR3 reads CASSVLAGTDTQYF. CDR3 nucleotides: TGTGCCAGCAGCGTCCTAGCGGGCACAGATACGCAGTATTTT. The gene calls are TRBV28 and TRBJ2-3, with TRBD2 matching over 7 bases. Germline CDR1 reads MDHEN; CDR2 reads SYDVKM. This CDR3 has 14 residues. The V gene end was trimmed by 6 bases and the J gene end by 1 base; junction bases not matched to a gene: 4.

The J gene is TRBJ1-6, the V gene TRBV7-3; 12 positions match TRBD1. Losses at the gene ends were 2 bases for V and 10 bases for J; bases not matched to a gene: 9. The germline gives CDR1 SGHTA, CDR2 FQGTGA. There are 17 residues in the CDR3. The CDR3, as DNA: TGTGCCAGCAGCTTACGCCGGACCGGGACAGGGGGCTCACCCCTCCACTTT. Its translation is CASSLRRTGTGGSPLHF. Full variable domain (missing parts from reference TRBV7-3 and TRBJ1-6): GAGVSQTPSNKVTEKGKYVELRCDPISGHTALYWYRQSLGQGPEFLIYFQGTGAADDSGLPNDRFFAVRPEGSVSTLKIQRTERGDSAVYLCASSLRRTGTGGSPLHFGNGTRLTVT.